The 6 T cell receptor beta chains presented below share a single source sample, sequenced in a study of cytomegalovirus exposure and HLA in healthy donors. Vbeta (60) and Jbeta (13) primers were used in the PCR. Some clones are missing from TCRdb's copy, which holds only in-frame ones; the method was immunoSEQ multiplex PCR. The table includes about 85,000 clones, over 70% detected once. Sequencing was performed on PBMCs. Receptors originate from a man between 50 and 59 years old in good health and CMV-seropositive.

This clone was seen only once. V usage is TRBV5-4 and J usage is TRBJ2-7, with TRBD2 matching over 13 bases. Trimming at V came to 0 bases and at J to 1 base, leaving 1 base not matched to a gene. Per germline, CDR1 SGHNT and CDR2 YYREEE (reference sequence). This CDR3 is 16 amino acids long. CDR3 nucleotides: TGTGCCAGCAGCTTGGGACTAGCGGGAGGTTCCTACGAGCAGTACTTC. Residues: CASSLGLAGGSYEQYF.

The gene calls are TRBV6-1 and TRBJ2-3; D might be TRBD2 (8 bases). Germline V gene data show CDR1 as MNHNS and CDR2 as SASEGT. CDR3 length: 16 residues. V shed 1 base and J shed 5 bases, with 16 bases lying between them. The CDR3 region is CASSEVYGRDRDTQYF. The CDR3 DNA sequence: TGTGCCAGCAGTGAAGTTTACGGGAGGGACAGAGATACGCAGTATTTT.

V is TRBV5-4 and J is TRBJ2-2; the match to TRBD2 covers 7 bases. The V gene's germline CDR1 is SGHNT and CDR2 YYREEE (reference sequence). V shed 0 bases, J shed 4 bases, and the junction held 9 bases outside the gene matches. The CDR3 is 17 residues long. CDR3 nucleotide sequence: TGTGCCAGCAGCTTGGTTCCGAGCGGGATTGTCACCGGGGAGCTGTTTTTT. It encodes CASSLVPSGIVTGELFF.

The chain carries TRBV5-8 and TRBJ2-6, with D perhaps TRBD1 (6 bases). CDR1 SGHTS and CDR2 YDEGEE come from the germline V gene. CDR3 size: 16 residues. Trimming left V 4 bases short and J 0 bases short, with 11 bases between. The CDR3 sequence is CASSTGQNSGANVLTF. CDR3 coding DNA: TGTGCCAGCAGCACAGGACAGAACTCTGGGGCCAACGTCCTGACTTTC.

V gene TRBV4-3 combines with J gene TRBJ2-1, with a tentative D call TRBD2 (6 bases). The CDR3 is 17 amino acids. Germline V gene data show CDR1 as LGHNA and CDR2 as YSLEER. The V gene lost 4 bases and the J gene lost 5 bases, with 21 bases spanning the gap. The CDR3 region is CASSLVGGSPGNNEQFF. Written as DNA, the CDR3 is TGCGCCAGCAGCCTCGTTGGGGGGTCCCCGGGGAACAATGAGCAGTTCTTC.

With respect to this clone: Germline and junction disagree at one end, which may indicate a read error. This chain joins TRBV7-9 and TRBJ1-5; TRBD1 agrees at 7 bases. Germline loops: CDR1 SEHNR, CDR2 FQNEAQ (reference sequence). The CDR3 is made up of 15 amino acids. The CDR3 loop reads CSSSSSDRSFGPQHF. The CDR3, as DNA: TGTTCCAGCAGCTCTTCGGACAGGAGCTTTGGGCCCCAGCATTTT.